This T cell receptor (beta chain) was identified in a study of blood T cell repertoires in COVID-19. Per germline, CDR1 LGHNA and CDR2 YSLEER. Trimming removed 0 bases at V and 6 bases at J, with 12 bases between. The CDR3 loop spans 14 amino acids. Produced via immunoSEQ multiplex PCR; TCRdb's table is partial and in-frame only. Of 200,000 to 300,000 clones listed, approximately 89% are singletons. Sequencing input: peripheral blood. V and J are TRBV4-3 and TRBJ2-7; D unclear. This TCR derives from a woman aged 45 to 65 with acute or convalescent COVID-19. The CDR3 nucleotides read TGCGCCAGCAGCCAAGACCGTTCGTCCGGCGAGCAGTACTTC. It encodes CASSQDRSSGEQYF.